This T cell receptor beta chain was found in a study of blood T cell repertoires in COVID-19. In the study overall: Sources were T cells, B-cell-depleted T cells, or PBMCs; the material itself was cDNA or gDNA.

This CDR3 is 12 amino acids long. Germline CDR1 is MNHEY and CDR2 is SVGEGT. About this clone: Sequence at one end of the junction differs from germline and may be a read error.

Original analysis: Reference gene primer amplification in the assay estimated nucleated cell counts. Sequenced by immunoSEQ multiplex PCR; TCRdb stores in-frame clones only, minus some. That table gives V, J and clone size, and the DNA gave D and trimming. The sample contains 380,000 or so clones, 86% of which appear only once. Seattle patients were enrolled while actively infected and followed longitudinally. V usage is TRBV6-2 or TRBV6-3 and J usage is TRBJ1-1, with 7 nucleotides matching TRBD1. Input material: peripheral blood. The source is a woman aged 60 to 75 with COVID-19, enrolled during active disease. CDR3 nucleotides: TGTGCCAGCAGTTACGCCGGACAGGCAATGGTCTTT. It is translated as CASSYAGQAMVF.